This TCR beta chain was observed in a study of blood T cell repertoires in COVID-19. Turning to the study itself: Whether acute or convalescent, the COVID-19 samples came from the United States, Italy and Spain. T cells, B-cell-depleted T cells, or PBMCs supplied cDNA or gDNA.

Authors' methods: Reference gene primer amplification gave nucleated cell count estimates. Clones were sequenced by immunoSEQ multiplex PCR, and TCRdb holds only the in-frame ones, with some missing. V, J and clone size reflect that table, while D and trimming were determined from the DNA. The sample yields about 140,000 clones, roughly 86% seen once. This CDR3 has 12 residues. Germline V gene data show CDR1 as LNHDA and CDR2 as SQIVND (reference sequence). Unmatched junction bases numbered 0, after V lost 6 bases and J lost 4 bases. The V call is TRBV19, the J call TRBJ2-5; TRBD1 matches 9 bases. The sequencing input was peripheral blood. The sequence derives from a man aged 50 to 60 with active or convalescent COVID-19. The CDR3 DNA reads as TGTGCCAGTAGACAGGGGGCAGAGACCCAGTACTTC. Translated, it gives CASRQGAETQYF.